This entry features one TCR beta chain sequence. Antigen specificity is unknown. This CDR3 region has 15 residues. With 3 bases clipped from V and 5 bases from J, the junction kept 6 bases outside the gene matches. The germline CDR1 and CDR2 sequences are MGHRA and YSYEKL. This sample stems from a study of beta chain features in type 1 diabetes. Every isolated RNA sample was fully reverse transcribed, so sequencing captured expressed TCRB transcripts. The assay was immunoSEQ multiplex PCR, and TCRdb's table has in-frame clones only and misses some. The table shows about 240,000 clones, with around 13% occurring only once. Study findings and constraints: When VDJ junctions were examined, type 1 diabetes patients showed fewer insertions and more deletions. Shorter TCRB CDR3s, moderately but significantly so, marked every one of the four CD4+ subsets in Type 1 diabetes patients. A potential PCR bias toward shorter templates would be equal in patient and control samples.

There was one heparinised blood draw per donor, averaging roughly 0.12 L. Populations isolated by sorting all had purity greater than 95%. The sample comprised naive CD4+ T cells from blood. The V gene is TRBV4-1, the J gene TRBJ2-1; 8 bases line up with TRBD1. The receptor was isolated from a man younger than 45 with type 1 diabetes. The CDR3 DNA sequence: TGCGCCAGCAGCCAGCCCGGGACAGGTAACAATGAGCAGTTCTTC. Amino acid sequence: CASSQPGTGNNEQFF.